This TCR beta chain stems from a study of blood T cells in healthy people across ages. Study-level background: For every two T cells, template switching captured about one barcoded beta molecule.

The authors ran a second PCR of about 7 to 12 cycles using a sample-barcoded 5' primer and a J-beta primer mix. TCRdb re-derived calls from the 5' RACE reads in MiXCR, one entry per CDR3 protein. The sample lists 1,800,000 or so distinct CDR3 sequences; roughly two fifths were seen once. Trimming took 5 bases from V and 0 from J, leaving 12 bases between them. CDR1 is DFQATT and CDR2 is SNEGSKA in the germline V gene (reference sequence). The length of the CDR3 is 14 residues. Sample: blood. The chain carries TRBV20-1 and TRBJ2-3; possible D gene TRBD2, 5 bases. The receptor's source is a human donor in good health. The CDR3 DNA is TGCAGTGCTCAAAGCGGCCCTAGCACAGATACGCAGTATTTT. It specifies CSAQSGPSTDTQYF.